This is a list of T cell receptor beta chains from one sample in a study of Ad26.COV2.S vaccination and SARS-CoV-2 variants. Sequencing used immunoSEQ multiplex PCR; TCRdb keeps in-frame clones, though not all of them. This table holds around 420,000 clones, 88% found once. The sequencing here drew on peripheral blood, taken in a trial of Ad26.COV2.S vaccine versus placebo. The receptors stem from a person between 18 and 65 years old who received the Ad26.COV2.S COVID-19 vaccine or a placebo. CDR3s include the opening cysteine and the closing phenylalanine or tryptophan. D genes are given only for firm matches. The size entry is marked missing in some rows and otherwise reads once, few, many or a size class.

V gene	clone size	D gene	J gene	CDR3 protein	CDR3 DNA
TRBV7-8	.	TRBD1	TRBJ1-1	CASSPPGQAIEAFF	TGTGCCAGCAGCCCCCCGGGACAGGCGATTGAAGCTTTCTTT
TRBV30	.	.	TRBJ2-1	CAWSRGRDEQFF	TGTGCCTGGAGCAGGGGTAGAGATGAGCAGTTCTTC
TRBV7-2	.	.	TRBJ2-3	CASSLVSSTDTQYF	TGTGCCAGCAGCTTAGTGAGTAGCACAGATACGCAGTATTTT
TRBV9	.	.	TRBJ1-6	CASSPTGTYGPLHF	TGTGCCAGCAGCCCCACCGGGACCTACGGACCCCTCCACTTT
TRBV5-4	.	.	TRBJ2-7	CASSFIQRAEQYF	TGTGCCAGCAGCTTTATACAGCGGGCCGAGCAGTACTTC
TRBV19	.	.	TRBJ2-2	CASSIRVTGELFF	TGTGCCAGTAGTATCCGGGTCACCGGGGAGCTGTTTTTT
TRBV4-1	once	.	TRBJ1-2	CASSQGNQGYAF	TGCGCCAGCAGCCAAGGTAACCAGGGCTACGCCTTC
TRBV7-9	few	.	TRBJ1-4	CASSPGAEKLFF	TGTGCCAGCAGCCCCGGGGCTGAAAAACTGTTTTTT
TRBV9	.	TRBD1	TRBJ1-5	CASSAETGLNQPQHF	TGTGCCAGCAGCGCGGAGACAGGGTTAAATCAGCCCCAGCATTTT
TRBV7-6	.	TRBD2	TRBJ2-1	CASSLRGGADNEQFF	TGTGCCAGCAGCTTACGCGGGGGGGCTGACAATGAGCAGTTCTTC
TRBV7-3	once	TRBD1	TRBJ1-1	CASSTQGTEAFF	TGTGCCAGCAGCACACAGGGGACTGAAGCTTTCTTT
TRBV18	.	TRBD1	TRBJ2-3	CASSPPGQWSTDTQYF	TGTGCCAGCTCACCACCGGGACAGTGGAGCACAGATACGCAGTATTTT
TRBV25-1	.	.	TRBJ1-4	CASSEYLSRVRGQKLFF	TGTGCCAGCAGTGAATATTTGTCGCGGGTGCGGGGACAAAAACTGTTTTTT
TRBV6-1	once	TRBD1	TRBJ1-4	CASSEGGGGYEKLFF	TGTGCCAGCAGTGAAGGGGGAGGGGGCTATGAAAAACTGTTTTTT
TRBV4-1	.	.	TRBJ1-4	CASSQEGSGPHNEKLFF	TGCGCCAGCAGCCAAGAAGGATCAGGACCCCATAATGAAAAACTGTTTTTT
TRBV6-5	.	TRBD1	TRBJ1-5	CASSPLQGAQPQHF	TGTGCCAGCAGTCCACTCCAGGGGGCTCAGCCCCAGCATTTT
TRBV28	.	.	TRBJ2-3	CASSAPSGSSTDTQYF	TGTGCCAGCAGTGCCCCCTCTGGCAGTAGCACAGATACGCAGTATTTT
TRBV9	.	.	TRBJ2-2	CASSVGQSTGELFF	TGTGCCAGCAGCGTCGGACAGAGCACCGGGGAGCTGTTTTTT
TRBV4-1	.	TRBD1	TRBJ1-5	CASSRDREYNQPQHF	TGCGCCAGCAGCCGCGACAGGGAATACAATCAGCCCCAGCATTTT
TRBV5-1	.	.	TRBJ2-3	CASSLGARQNTDTQYF	TGCGCCAGCAGCTTGGGCGCCAGGCAGAATACAGATACGCAGTATTTT
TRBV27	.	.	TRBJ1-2	CASRTTRDNYGYTF	TGTGCCAGCAGAACCACCAGGGATAACTATGGCTACACCTTC
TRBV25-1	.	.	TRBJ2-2	CASSILHTGELFF	TGTGCCAGCAGTATCCTCCACACCGGGGAGCTGTTTTTT
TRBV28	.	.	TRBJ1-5	CASRPSQGWSNQPQHF	TGTGCCAGCAGACCTAGCCAGGGATGGAGCAATCAGCCCCAGCATTTT
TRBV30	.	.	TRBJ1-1	CAWIRKDTEAFF	TGTGCCTGGATTAGAAAGGACACTGAAGCTTTCTTT
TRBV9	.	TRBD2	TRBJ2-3	CASSVVASGATDTQYF	TGTGCCAGCAGCGTAGTCGCTAGCGGGGCAACAGATACGCAGTATTTT
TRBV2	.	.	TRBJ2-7	CASSIRGDEQYF	TGTGCCAGCAGTATCAGGGGCGACGAGCAGTACTTC
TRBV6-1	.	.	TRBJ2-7	CASSEGRLSYEQYF	TGTGCCAGCAGTGAAGGTAGGCTCTCCTACGAGCAGTACTTC
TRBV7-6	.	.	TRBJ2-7	CASSSSGGSSYEQYF	TGTGCCAGCAGCTCCTCAGGGGGGAGCTCCTACGAGCAGTACTTC
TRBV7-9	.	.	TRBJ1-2	CASSLGIRAHLPNYGYTF	TGTGCCAGCAGCTTAGGTATCAGGGCCCATCTTCCTAACTATGGCTACACCTTC
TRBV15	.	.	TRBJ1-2	CATSRDRTGSYGYTF	TGTGCCACCAGCAGAGATAGGACGGGTAGCTATGGCTACACCTTC
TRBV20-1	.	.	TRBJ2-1	CSASGIYNEQFF	TGCAGTGCTAGTGGCATCTACAATGAGCAGTTCTTC
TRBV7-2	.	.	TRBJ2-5	CASSLGRVGGYQETQYF	TGTGCCAGCAGCTTAGGGAGGGTCGGGGGCTACCAAGAGACCCAGTACTTC
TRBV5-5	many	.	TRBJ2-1	CASSYNPQGNEQFF	TGTGCCAGCAGCTATAACCCACAGGGCAATGAGCAGTTCTTC
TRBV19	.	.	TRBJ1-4	CASSIDVGGRKLFF	TGTGCCAGTAGTATAGATGTAGGGGGACGAAAACTGTTTTTT
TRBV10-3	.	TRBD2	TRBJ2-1	CAISEAGGSYNEQFF	TGTGCCATCAGTGAGGCGGGGGGCTCCTACAATGAGCAGTTCTTC
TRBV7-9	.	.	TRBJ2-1	CASSLVGGPSYNEQFF	TGTGCCAGCAGCTTAGTGGGGGGACCCTCCTACAATGAGCAGTTCTTC
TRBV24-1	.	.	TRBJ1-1	CATSEDRNTEAFF	TGTGCCACCAGTGAGGACAGGAACACTGAAGCTTTCTTT
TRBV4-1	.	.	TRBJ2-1	CASSRKIASGTVVGEQFF	TGCGCCAGCAGCCGGAAAATCGCATCCGGGACGGTCGTCGGTGAGCAGTTCTTC
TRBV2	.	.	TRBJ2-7	CASSDGGVSSYEQYF	TGTGCCAGCAGTGATGGCGGCGTTAGCTCCTACGAGCAGTACTTC
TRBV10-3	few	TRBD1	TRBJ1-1	CAISDAGGGTEAFF	TGTGCCATCAGTGATGCAGGGGGTGGCACTGAAGCTTTCTTT
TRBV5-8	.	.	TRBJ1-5	CASSLDTGKPQHF	TGTGCCAGCAGCTTGGATACGGGGAAGCCCCAGCATTTT
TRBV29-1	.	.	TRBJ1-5	CSVGQQNQPQHF	TGCAGCGTAGGACAGCAGAATCAGCCCCAGCATTTT
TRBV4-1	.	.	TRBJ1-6	CASSQEGQNLYNSPLHF	TGCGCCAGCAGCCAAGAGGGGCAGAACCTTTATAATTCACCCCTCCACTTT
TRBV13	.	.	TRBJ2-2	CASSLEALEGTIRSTGELFF	TGTGCCAGCAGCTTAGAAGCGTTAGAAGGGACGATCAGGAGCACCGGGGAGCTGTTTTTT
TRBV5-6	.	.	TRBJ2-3	CASRRLAADTQYF	TGTGCCAGCAGGCGCCTTGCCGCAGATACGCAGTATTTT
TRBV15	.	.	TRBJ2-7	CATSSTQGLTSYEQYF	TGTGCCACCAGCAGCACACAGGGACTAACCTCCTACGAGCAGTACTTC
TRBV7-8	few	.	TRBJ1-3	CASSLADSGNTIYF	TGTGCCAGCAGCTTAGCGGACAGTGGAAACACCATATATTTT
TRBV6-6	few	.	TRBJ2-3	CASSPGGRAGTDTQYF	TGTGCCAGCAGCCCCGGAGGACGAGCGGGCACAGATACGCAGTATTTT
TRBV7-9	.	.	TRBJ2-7	CASTKAGGAYEQYF	TGTGCCAGCACCAAAGCCGGCGGGGCCTACGAGCAGTACTTC
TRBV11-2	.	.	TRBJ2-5	CASSLTRQGGETQYF	TGTGCCAGCAGCCTCACCCGGCAGGGGGGGGAGACCCAGTACTTC
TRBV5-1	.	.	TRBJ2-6	CASSGGSGANVLTF	TGCGCCAGCTCCGGGGGTTCCGGGGCCAACGTCCTGACTTTC
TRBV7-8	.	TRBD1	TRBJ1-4	CASSLYRGSEKLFF	TGTGCCAGCAGCTTATACAGGGGGAGTGAAAAACTGTTTTTT
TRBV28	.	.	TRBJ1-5	CASSTPGRQPQHF	TGTGCCAGCAGTACGCCAGGGAGACAGCCCCAGCATTTT
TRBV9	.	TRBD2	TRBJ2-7	CASSVGLWGGEQYF	TGTGCCAGCAGCGTAGGCCTGTGGGGGGGCGAGCAGTACTTC
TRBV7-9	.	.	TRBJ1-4	CASSLSQTNEKLFF	TGTGCCAGCAGCTTAAGTCAAACTAATGAAAAACTGTTTTTT
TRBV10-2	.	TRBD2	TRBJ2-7	CASSDLAGSWEQYF	TGCGCCAGCAGCGATTTAGCGGGGTCGTGGGAGCAGTACTTC